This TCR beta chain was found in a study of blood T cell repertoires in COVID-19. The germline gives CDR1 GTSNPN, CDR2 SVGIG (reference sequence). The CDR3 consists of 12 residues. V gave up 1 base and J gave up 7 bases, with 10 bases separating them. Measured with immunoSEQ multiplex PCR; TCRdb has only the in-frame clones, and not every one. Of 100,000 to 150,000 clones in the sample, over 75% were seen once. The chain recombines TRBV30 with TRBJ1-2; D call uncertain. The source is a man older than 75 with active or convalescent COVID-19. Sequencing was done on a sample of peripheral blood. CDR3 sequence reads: CAWSESEGGYTF. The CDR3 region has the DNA TGTGCCTGGAGTGAGTCTGAGGGTGGCTACACCTTC.